A single sample gave rise to the 5 T cell receptor beta chains below, sequenced in a study of blood T cell repertoires in COVID-19. TCRdb's copy holds only in-frame clones and misses some; the assay was immunoSEQ multiplex PCR. The data contain around 100,000 clones, about 86% of them singletons. The sample taken for sequencing was peripheral blood. The receptors come from a human donor in a cohort sampled during active COVID-19.

The rearrangement uses TRBV19 and TRBJ1-3; D unclear. The CDR3 length is 13 residues. The V gene's germline CDR1 is LNHDA and CDR2 SQIVND (reference sequence). Trimming took 5 bases from V and 0 from J, leaving 5 bases between them. This CDR3 is CASSPGSGNTIYF. CDR3 nucleotide sequence: TGTGCCAGTAGTCCGGGCTCTGGAAACACCATATATTTT.

The genes are TRBV5-1 and TRBJ2-6; D possibly corresponds to TRBD2 (6 bases). CDR1 and CDR2 from the germline V gene are SGHRS and YFSETQ. The CDR3 runs to 16 residues. Trimming took 5 bases from V and 4 from J, leaving 16 bases between them. The CDR3 DNA reads TGCGCCAGCAGACGGGACTCCCGCTCCGGGGCCAACGTCCTGACTTTC. This translates into CASRRDSRSGANVLTF.

The chain carries TRBV28 and TRBJ2-3; the D is unclear. This CDR3 contains 13 residues. V was shortened by 4 bases and J by 3 bases, with 8 bases between the two germline ends. Germline CDR1 MDHEN, CDR2 SYDVKM. The CDR3 loop is CASSSSVTDTQYF. The CDR3 region has the DNA TGTGCCAGCAGTTCATCGGTAACAGATACGCAGTATTTT.

The genes are TRBV19 and TRBJ2-7; TRBD1 agrees at 9 bases. Per the germline V gene, CDR1 is LNHDA and CDR2 is SQIVND (reference sequence). The ends lost 4 bases at V and 6 bases at J; junction bases unmatched: 7. The CDR3 loop spans 14 amino acids. CDR3 region: CASSTGTGHFEQYF. As DNA, the CDR3 is TGTGCCAGTAGTACCGGGACAGGGCATTTCGAGCAGTACTTC.

This clone was observed a few times. The chain has TRBV10-1 and TRBJ1-2, with D possibly TRBD1 on 5 matching bases. The V end lost 0 bases, the J end lost 2 bases, and 10 bases lay between the germline ends. Germline-derived CDR1 and CDR2 are WNHNN and SYGVQD (reference sequence). The CDR3 sequence is 15 residues long. The CDR3 is CASSESYPGNYGYTF. The CDR3 DNA reads TGCGCCAGCAGTGAGTCGTACCCAGGGAACTATGGCTACACCTTC.